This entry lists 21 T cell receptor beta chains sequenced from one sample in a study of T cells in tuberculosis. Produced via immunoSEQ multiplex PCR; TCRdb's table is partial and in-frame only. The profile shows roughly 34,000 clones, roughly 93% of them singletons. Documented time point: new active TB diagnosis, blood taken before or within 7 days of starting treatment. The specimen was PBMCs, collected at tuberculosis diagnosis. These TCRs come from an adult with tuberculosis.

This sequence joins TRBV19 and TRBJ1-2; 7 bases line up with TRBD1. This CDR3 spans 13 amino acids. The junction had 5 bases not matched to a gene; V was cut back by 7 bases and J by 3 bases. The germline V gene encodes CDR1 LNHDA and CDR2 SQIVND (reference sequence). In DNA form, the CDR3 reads TGTGCCAGTAAAGCCGGGACAGACTATGGCTACACCTTC. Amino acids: CASKAGTDYGYTF. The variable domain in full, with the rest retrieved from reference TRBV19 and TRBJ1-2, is DGGITQSPKYLFRKEGQNVTLSCEQNLNHDAMYWYRQDPGQGLRLIYYSQIVNDFQKGDIAEGYSVSREKKESFPLTVTSAQKNPTAFYLCASKAGTDYGYTFGSGTRLTVV.

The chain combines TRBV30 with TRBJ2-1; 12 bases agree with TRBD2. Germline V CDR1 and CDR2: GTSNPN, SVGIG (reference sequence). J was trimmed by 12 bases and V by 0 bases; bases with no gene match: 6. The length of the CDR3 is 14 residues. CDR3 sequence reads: CAWSVLAGGPGQFF. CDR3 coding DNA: TGTGCCTGGAGTGTTCTAGCGGGAGGGCCGGGGCAGTTCTTC.

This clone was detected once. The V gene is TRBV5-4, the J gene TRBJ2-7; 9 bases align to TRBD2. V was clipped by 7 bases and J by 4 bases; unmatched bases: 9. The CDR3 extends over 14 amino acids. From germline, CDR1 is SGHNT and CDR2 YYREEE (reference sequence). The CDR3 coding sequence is TGTGCCAGCCGGGGGCGGGAGGGCCCGTACGAGCAGTACTTC. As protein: CASRGREGPYEQYF.

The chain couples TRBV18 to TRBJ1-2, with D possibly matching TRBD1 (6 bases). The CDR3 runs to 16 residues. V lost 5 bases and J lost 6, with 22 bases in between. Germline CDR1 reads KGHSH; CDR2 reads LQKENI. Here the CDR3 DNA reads TGTGCCAGCTCAGGGACACAACAAGCGTTCCGCGATGGCTACACCTTC. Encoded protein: CASSGTQQAFRDGYTF.

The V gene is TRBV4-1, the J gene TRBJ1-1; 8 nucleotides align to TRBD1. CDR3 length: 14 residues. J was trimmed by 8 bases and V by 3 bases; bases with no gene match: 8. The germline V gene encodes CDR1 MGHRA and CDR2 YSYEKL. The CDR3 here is CASSHPYRDREAFF. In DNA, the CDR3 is TGCGCCAGCAGCCACCCCTACCGGGACAGGGAAGCTTTCTTT.

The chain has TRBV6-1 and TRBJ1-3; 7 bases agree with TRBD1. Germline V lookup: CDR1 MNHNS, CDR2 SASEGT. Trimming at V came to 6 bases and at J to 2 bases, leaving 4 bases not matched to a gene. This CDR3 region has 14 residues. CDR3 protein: CASRVTGAGNTIYF. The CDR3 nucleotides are TGTGCCAGCAGGGTTACAGGGGCTGGAAACACCATATATTTT.

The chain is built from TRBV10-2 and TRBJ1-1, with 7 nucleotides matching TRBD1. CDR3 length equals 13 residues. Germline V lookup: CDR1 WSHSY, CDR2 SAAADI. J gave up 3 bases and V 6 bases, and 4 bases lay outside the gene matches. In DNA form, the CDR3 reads TGCGCCAGCAGGGACAGGTATGACACTGAAGCTTTCTTT. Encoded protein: CASRDRYDTEAFF.

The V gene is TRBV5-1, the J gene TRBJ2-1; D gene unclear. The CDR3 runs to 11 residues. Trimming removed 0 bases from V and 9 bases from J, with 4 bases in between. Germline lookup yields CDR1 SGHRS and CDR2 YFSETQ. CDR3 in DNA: TGCGCCAGCAGCTTGGTCGGTGAGCAGTTCTTC. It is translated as CASSLVGEQFF.

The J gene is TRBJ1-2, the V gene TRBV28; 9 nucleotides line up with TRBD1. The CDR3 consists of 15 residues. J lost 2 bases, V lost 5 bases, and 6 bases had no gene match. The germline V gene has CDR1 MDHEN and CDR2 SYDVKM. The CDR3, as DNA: TGTGCCAGCAGTGACCGGGACAGGGTGAACTATGGCTACACCTTC. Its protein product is CASSDRDRVNYGYTF.

Here the CDR3 reads CASSQPTGAGANVLTF. CDR3 nucleotides: TGTGCCAGCAGCCAACCCACAGGGGCTGGGGCCAACGTCCTGACTTTC. The genes are TRBV7-9 and TRBJ2-6, with 7 bases matching TRBD1. V shed 5 bases, J shed 2 bases, and the junction held 6 bases outside the gene matches. CDR1 is SEHNR, CDR2 FQNEAQ, per germline (reference sequence). This CDR3 spans 16 amino acids.

CDR3 sequence reads: CAWSVRGLGTDTQYF. In nucleotides, the CDR3 is TGTGCCTGGAGTGTACGGGGGTTAGGCACAGATACGCAGTATTTT. V and J are TRBV30 and TRBJ2-3; tentatively, D is TRBD2 (6 bases). CDR3 length: 15 residues. The V gene's germline CDR1 is GTSNPN and CDR2 SVGIG (reference sequence). Trimming took 0 bases from V and 1 from J, leaving 11 bases between them.

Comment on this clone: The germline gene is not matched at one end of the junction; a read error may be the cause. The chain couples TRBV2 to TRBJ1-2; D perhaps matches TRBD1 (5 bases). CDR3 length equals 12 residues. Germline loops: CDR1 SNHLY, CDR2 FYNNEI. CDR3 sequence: CASQGDIDGRAF. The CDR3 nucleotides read TGTGCCAGCCAAGGGGATATAGACGGGCGCGCCTTC.

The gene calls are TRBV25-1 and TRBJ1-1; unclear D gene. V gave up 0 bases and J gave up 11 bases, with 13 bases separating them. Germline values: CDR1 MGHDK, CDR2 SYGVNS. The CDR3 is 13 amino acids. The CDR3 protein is CASSEYIRGRAFF. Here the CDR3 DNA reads TGTGCCAGCAGTGAATATATTCGAGGGAGGGCTTTCTTT.

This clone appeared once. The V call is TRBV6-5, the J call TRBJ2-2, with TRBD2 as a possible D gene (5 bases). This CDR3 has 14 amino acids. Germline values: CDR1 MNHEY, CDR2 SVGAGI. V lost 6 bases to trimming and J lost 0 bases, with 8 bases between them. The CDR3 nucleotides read TGTGCCAGCAGAGGGAGAGCGAACACCGGGGAGCTGTTTTTT. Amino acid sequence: CASRGRANTGELFF.

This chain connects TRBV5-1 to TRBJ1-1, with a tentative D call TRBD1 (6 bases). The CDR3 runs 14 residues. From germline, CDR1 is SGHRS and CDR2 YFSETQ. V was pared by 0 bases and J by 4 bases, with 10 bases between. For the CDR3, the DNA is TGCGCCAGCAGCTTGGACAGGGCGACCACTGAAGCTTTCTTT. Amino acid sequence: CASSLDRATTEAFF.

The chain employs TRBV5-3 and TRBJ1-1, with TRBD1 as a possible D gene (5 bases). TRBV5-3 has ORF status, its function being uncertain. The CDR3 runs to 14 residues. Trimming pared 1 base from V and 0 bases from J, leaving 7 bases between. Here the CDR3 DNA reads TGTGCCAGAAGCTTGTCAGGGATGAACACTGAAGCTTTCTTT. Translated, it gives CARSLSGMNTEAFF.

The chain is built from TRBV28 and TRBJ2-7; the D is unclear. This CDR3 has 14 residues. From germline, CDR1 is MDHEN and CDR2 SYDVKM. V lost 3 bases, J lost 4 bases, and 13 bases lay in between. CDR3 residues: CASSLRTPIYEQYF. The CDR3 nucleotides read TGTGCCAGCAGTTTGCGAACTCCAATTTACGAGCAGTACTTC.

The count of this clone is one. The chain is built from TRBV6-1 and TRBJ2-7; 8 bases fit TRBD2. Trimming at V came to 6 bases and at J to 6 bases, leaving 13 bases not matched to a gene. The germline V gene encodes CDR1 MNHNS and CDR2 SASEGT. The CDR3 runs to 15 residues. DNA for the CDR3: TGTGCCAGCAGCCCCGGGACTAGGGTTAGTGGCGAGCAGTACTTC. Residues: CASSPGTRVSGEQYF.

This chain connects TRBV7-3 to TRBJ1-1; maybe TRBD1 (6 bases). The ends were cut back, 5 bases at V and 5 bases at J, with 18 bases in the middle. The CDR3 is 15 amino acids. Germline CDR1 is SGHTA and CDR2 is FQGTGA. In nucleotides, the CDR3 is TGTGCCAGCAGCCCACGAGGGGGTTCGGAGACTGAAGCTTTCTTT. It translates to CASSPRGGSETEAFF.

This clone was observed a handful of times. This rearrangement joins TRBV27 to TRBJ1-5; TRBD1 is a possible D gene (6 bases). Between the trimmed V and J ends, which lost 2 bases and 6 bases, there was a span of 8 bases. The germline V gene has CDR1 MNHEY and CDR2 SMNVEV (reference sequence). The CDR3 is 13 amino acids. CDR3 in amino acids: CASSLIGGQPQHF. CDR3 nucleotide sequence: TGTGCCAGCAGTTTAATAGGGGGTCAGCCCCAGCATTTT.

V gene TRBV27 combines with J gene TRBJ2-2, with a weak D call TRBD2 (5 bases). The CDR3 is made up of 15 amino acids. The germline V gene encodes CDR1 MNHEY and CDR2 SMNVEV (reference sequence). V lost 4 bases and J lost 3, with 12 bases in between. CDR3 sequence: CASSSRERDTGELFF. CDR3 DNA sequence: TGTGCCAGCAGTTCGAGGGAGCGCGACACCGGGGAGCTGTTTTTT.